A selection of T cell receptor beta chains follows, all from one sample in a study of cytomegalovirus exposure and HLA in healthy donors. Only in-frame clones appear in the TCRdb table, and some are missing; sequencing was by immunoSEQ multiplex PCR. The table shows about 140,000 clones, with over 60% occurring only once. The sample consisted of PBMCs. The receptors were gathered from a man aged 40-50 years in good health and CMV-seropositive. Both conserved end residues are part of each CDR3. D genes are given only for firm matches. Clone size is shown for a subset of rows, as once, few, many or a class of expanded clone.

>TRBD1|TRBJ2-1|.|TRBV5-6
CASSPGTGAGYNEQFF
TGTGCCAGCAGCCCCGGGACAGGGGCGGGGTACAATGAGCAGTTCTTC
>.|TRBJ1-2|.|TRBV4-3
CASSLDYGVLYGYTF
TGCGCCAGCAGCCTAGACTACGGGGTACTCTATGGCTACACCTTC
>.|TRBJ2-7|.|TRBV10-3
CAIGDIAYEQYF
TGTGCCATCGGGGACATCGCCTACGAGCAGTACTTC
>.|TRBJ2-2|.|TRBV6-5
CASSSLTGELFF
TGTGCCAGCAGTTCCCTCACCGGGGAGCTGTTTTTT
>.|TRBJ1-4|.|TRBV7-2
CASSFTGFNEKLFF
TGTGCCAGCAGCTTCACAGGGTTTAACGAAAAACTGTTTTTT
>.|TRBJ1-2|once|TRBV7-9
CASSFLYGYTF
TGTGCCAGCAGCTTCCTGTATGGCTACACCTTC
>.|TRBJ2-7|.|TRBV7-2
CASSLAAQSEQYF
TGTGCCAGCAGCTTAGCGGCCCAGTCAGAGCAGTACTTC
>TRBD1|TRBJ1-2|.|TRBV5-1
CASLSTGEDGYTF
TGCGCCAGCCTTTCAACAGGGGAAGACGGCTACACCTTC
>TRBD2|TRBJ2-3|.|TRBV27
CASSTQLAVLTDTQYF
TGTGCCAGCAGTACCCAACTAGCGGTCCTCACAGATACGCAGTATTTT
>.|TRBJ1-1|once|TRBV5-1
CASSLGISLANTEAFF
TGCGCCAGCAGCTTGGGTATCTCTTTGGCCAACACTGAAGCTTTCTTT
>TRBD1|TRBJ2-7|.|TRBV20-1
CSADRAYEQYF
TGCAGTGCCGACAGGGCCTACGAGCAGTACTTC
>.|TRBJ1-1|few|TRBV9
CASSVADRNTEAFF
TGTGCCAGCAGCGTCGCGGACAGGAACACTGAAGCTTTCTTT
>TRBD1|TRBJ2-2|.|TRBV7-9
CASSLQGATGELFF
TGTGCCAGCAGCCTACAGGGGGCCACCGGGGAGCTGTTTTTT
>TRBD1|TRBJ1-5|.|TRBV5-1
CASSRDRGQPQHF
TGCGCCAGCAGCCGTGACAGGGGGCAGCCCCAGCATTTT
>TRBD1|TRBJ2-1|.|TRBV10-2
CASLTWDRLNNEQFF
TGCGCCAGCCTAACTTGGGACAGACTAAACAATGAGCAGTTCTTC
>TRBD1|TRBJ2-7|once|TRBV10-2
CASRTGGGSEQYF
TGCGCCAGCAGGACAGGGGGCGGAAGCGAGCAGTACTTC
>.|TRBJ2-5|.|TRBV7-2
CASSAALAGAETQYF
TGTGCCAGCAGCGCAGCTCTGGCAGGGGCAGAGACCCAGTACTTC
>TRBD2|TRBJ2-3|.|TRBV28
CASSQLAGENTDTQYF
TGTGCCAGCAGTCAACTAGCGGGGGAGAACACAGATACGCAGTATTTT
>.|TRBJ1-2|few|TRBV4-3
CASSQSGTKWDYGYTF
TGCGCCAGCAGCCAATCCGGGACAAAGTGGGACTATGGCTACACCTTC
>TRBD1|TRBJ2-3|.|TRBV9
CASSVLGGTGGDTQYF
TGTGCCAGCAGCGTTTTGGGGGGGACAGGGGGAGATACGCAGTATTTT
>.|TRBJ2-2|.|TRBV2
CASSPRLRGELFF
TGTGCCAGCAGTCCCCGTCTCAGGGGGGAGCTGTTTTTT
>TRBD1|TRBJ2-5|.|TRBV7-8
CASSTGQGEETQYF
TGTGCCAGCAGCACGGGACAGGGCGAAGAGACCCAGTACTTC
>.|TRBJ1-1|.|TRBV6-5
CASSLTEYDSEAFF
TGTGCCAGCAGTTTAACGGAATATGACTCTGAAGCTTTCTTT
>.|TRBJ2-3|once|TRBV5-1
CASSLYGDTQYF
TGCGCCAGCAGCTTGTACGGAGATACGCAGTATTTT
>.|TRBJ1-5|.|TRBV2
CASSREGPNQPQHF
TGTGCCAGCAGCCGGGAGGGTCCCAATCAGCCCCAGCATTTT
>.|TRBJ2-5|.|TRBV5-4
CASSSPQGAETQYF
TGTGCCAGCAGCTCTCCTCAGGGTGCAGAGACCCAGTACTTC
>.|TRBJ2-3|.|TRBV5-1
CASSLSQDTQYF
TGCGCCAGCAGCTTGTCCCAAGATACGCAGTATTTT
>TRBD1|TRBJ2-3|.|TRBV6-5
CASRDWTGGTDTQYF
TGTGCCAGCAGGGACTGGACAGGGGGCACAGATACGCAGTATTTT
>TRBD1|TRBJ1-5|few|TRBV28
CASSLFRDSYSNQPQHF
TGTGCCAGCAGTTTGTTCCGGGACAGTTATAGCAATCAGCCCCAGCATTTT
>.|TRBJ1-2|.|TRBV6-5
CASTTGNYGYTF
TGTGCCAGCACTACAGGGAACTATGGCTACACCTTC
>.|TRBJ1-6|once|TRBV28
CASSPQVYNSPLHF
TGTGCCAGCAGTCCACAGGTTTATAATTCACCCCTCCACTTT
>.|TRBJ1-2|.|TRBV9
CASSPVGGARGYTF
TGTGCCAGCAGCCCAGTGGGGGGGGCGCGGGGCTACACCTTC
>.|TRBJ1-5|.|TRBV19
CASSIDRGFNQPQHF
TGTGCCAGTAGTATAGATCGGGGGTTCAATCAGCCCCAGCATTTT
>.|TRBJ1-1|.|TRBV28
CASRPGNTEAFF
TGTGCCAGCCGACCAGGGAACACTGAAGCTTTCTTT
>.|TRBJ1-2|.|TRBV10-3
CAISEGFNYGYTF
TGTGCCATCAGTGAGGGCTTCAACTATGGCTACACCTTC
>.|TRBJ2-7|.|TRBV2
CASSHGISYEQYF
TGTGCCAGCAGCCATGGCATATCCTACGAGCAGTACTTC
>.|TRBJ1-5|.|TRBV5-6
CASSLNGVGNQPQHF
TGTGCCAGCAGCTTAAACGGGGTAGGCAATCAGCCCCAGCATTTT
>TRBD1|TRBJ1-1|.|TRBV7-2
CASGVLRQGFFAFF
TGTGCCAGCGGCGTTCTGAGACAGGGGTTCTTTGCTTTCTTT
>TRBD1|TRBJ1-1|.|TRBV6-6
CASSKPGTGNTEAFF
TGTGCCAGCAGTAAACCCGGGACAGGGAACACTGAAGCTTTCTTT
>.|TRBJ1-2|.|TRBV10-3
CATRGGALNYGYTF
TGTGCCACCCGAGGGGGGGCGCTTAACTATGGCTACACCTTC
>TRBD2|TRBJ2-5|.|TRBV6-5
CASSYSGGQETQYF
TGTGCCAGCAGTTACTCGGGGGGGCAAGAGACCCAGTACTTC
>TRBD1|TRBJ1-4|.|TRBV4-3
CASSQYPGTANEKLFF
TGCGCCAGCAGCCAATACCCCGGGACAGCTAATGAAAAGCTGTTTTTT
>TRBD1|TRBJ2-1|.|TRBV29-1
CSVEADRGGYNEQFF
TGCAGCGTTGAAGCGGACAGGGGAGGTTACAATGAGCAGTTCTTC
>TRBD1|TRBJ2-3|.|TRBV30
CAISDRGRTDTQYF
TGTGCCATATCGGACAGGGGGCGGACAGATACGCAGTATTTT
>.|TRBJ2-7|.|TRBV29-1
CSVEAGRLGIYEQYF
TGCAGCGTTGAAGCCGGCAGGTTGGGCATCTACGAGCAGTACTTC
>TRBD1|TRBJ2-7|.|TRBV18
CASSPARDSLSYEQYF
TGTGCCAGCTCACCAGCCCGGGACAGTCTCTCCTACGAGCAGTACTTC
>.|TRBJ2-1|.|TRBV5-1
CASSPHPGQRQFF
TGCGCCAGCAGCCCGCACCCGGGACAACGGCAGTTCTTC
>.|TRBJ1-5|.|TRBV27
CASTPGTPASQPQHF
TGTGCCAGCACCCCCGGGACTCCCGCTAGTCAGCCCCAGCATTTT
>TRBD1|TRBJ1-2|.|TRBV6-1
CASSVGTANYGYTF
TGTGCCAGCAGTGTCGGGACAGCCAACTATGGCTACACCTTC